The 17 T cell receptor beta chains in this list originate from one sample, sequenced in a study of beta chain features in type 1 diabetes. General study results and limits: In every one of the four CD4+ subsets, TCRB CDR3s were moderately but significantly shorter in Type 1 diabetes patients.

The whole isolated RNA underwent reverse transcription, so sequencing captured expressed TCRB transcripts. TCRdb keeps only in-frame clones here, not all; method: immunoSEQ multiplex PCR. The sample has 500,000 to 650,000 clones; over 10% are singletons. No antigen has been identified for these receptors. The sequencing sample was made of naive CD4+ T cells from blood. Receptor source: a man younger than 40 with type 1 diabetes.

The chain recombines TRBV9 with TRBJ2-5, with D possibly being TRBD1 or TRBD2 (6 bases each). The CDR3 is 14 amino acids. V was shortened by 0 bases and J by 7 bases, with 13 bases between the two germline ends. Germline CDR1 SGDLS, CDR2 YYNGEE. CDR3 sequence reads: CASSVEGGVGTQYF. The CDR3 nucleotides read TGTGCCAGCAGCGTAGAGGGGGGAGTTGGGACCCAGTACTTC.

The CDR3 loop reads CASSQDTGFSYEQYF. The DNA of the CDR3 is TGCGCCAGCAGCCAAGATACAGGGTTCTCCTACGAGCAGTACTTC. The V gene is TRBV4-3, the J gene TRBJ2-7; maybe TRBD1 (6 bases). Trimming shortened V by 0 bases and J by 0 bases, and 9 bases separated the two germline ends. The CDR3 is 15 residues long. The germline V gene encodes CDR1 LGHNA and CDR2 YSLEER.

V and J are TRBV7-2 and TRBJ2-2; the D gene could be TRBD1 or TRBD2 (5 bases each). Germline CDR1 and CDR2: SGHTA and FQGNSA. The CDR3 has 14 amino acids. The germline V and J ends were trimmed by 4 bases and 4 bases, with 10 bases remaining between them. The CDR3 DNA is TGTGCCAGCAGCTCGGGACGGAGCACCGGGGAGCTGTTTTTT. It is translated as CASSSGRSTGELFF. The entire variable domain, with the rest obtained from reference TRBV7-2 and TRBJ2-2, is as follows: GAGVSQSPSNKVTEKGKDVELRCDPISGHTALYWYRQSLGQGLEFLIYFQGNSAPDKSGLPSDRFSAERTGGSVSTLTIQRTQQEDSAVYLCASSSGRSTGELFFGEGSRLTVL.

The chain couples TRBV28 to TRBJ2-3; 8 bases match TRBD1. The CDR3 has 17 residues. In germline, CDR1 is MDHEN, CDR2 SYDVKM. The junction had 10 bases not matched to a gene; V was cut back by 2 bases and J by 3 bases. Here the CDR3 reads CASSLPSDRATTDTQYF. In DNA, the CDR3 is TGTGCCAGCAGTTTACCCTCGGACAGGGCCACTACAGATACGCAGTATTTT. The variable domain in full, completed from reference TRBV28 and TRBJ2-3, reads DVKVTQSSRYLVKRTGEKVFLECVQDMDHENMFWYRQDPGLGLRLIYFSYDVKMKEKGDIPEGYSVSREKKERFSLILESASTNQTSMYLCASSLPSDRATTDTQYFGPGTRLTVL.

This clone was seen only a few times. The chain is built from TRBV11-3 and TRBJ2-1, with 9 bases matching TRBD1. J gave up 3 bases and V 5 bases, and 5 bases lay outside the gene matches. Per germline, CDR1 SGHNT and CDR2 YENEEA. The CDR3 has 15 amino acids. CDR3 in amino acids: CASSPGQGYYNEQFF. The CDR3 nucleotides read TGTGCCAGCAGCCCGGGACAGGGTTACTACAATGAGCAGTTCTTC.

The CDR3 region has the DNA TGTGCCAGCAGTCGGACAGGGGGAGGACAAGAGACCCAGTACTTC. Its translation is CASSRTGGGQETQYF. The chain joins TRBV6-1 to TRBJ2-5, with TRBD1 identical over 10 bases. Germline V gene sequence: CDR1 MNHNS, CDR2 SASEGT. The CDR3 length is 15 residues. The trim removed 5 bases at V and 2 bases at J, leaving 5 bases unmatched.

The chain links TRBV7-2 to TRBJ2-7, with TRBD1 matching over 8 bases. J lost 4 bases, V lost 3 bases, and 11 bases had no gene match. CDR1 is SGHTA and CDR2 is FQGNSA in the germline V gene. The CDR3 sequence is 16 residues long. The DNA of the CDR3 is TGTGCCAGCAGCTTTATTGCAGGGGGCAATTATTACGAGCAGTACTTC. Amino acid sequence: CASSFIAGGNYYEQYF. The whole variable domain, filled in from reference TRBV7-2 and TRBJ2-7, reads GAGVSQSPSNKVTEKGKDVELRCDPISGHTALYWYRQSLGQGLEFLIYFQGNSAPDKSGLPSDRFSAERTGGSVSTLTIQRTQQEDSAVYLCASSFIAGGNYYEQYFGPGTRLTVT.

This clone was detected a few times. The chain carries TRBV6-6 and TRBJ2-3, with 7 bases lining up with TRBD2. The junction had 3 bases not matched to a gene; V was cut back by 5 bases and J by 1 base. Germline values: CDR1 MNHNY, CDR2 SVGAGI (reference sequence). This CDR3 contains 14 residues. The CDR3 sequence: CASSERGGTDTQYF. CDR3 DNA sequence: TGTGCCAGCAGTGAGCGGGGAGGCACAGATACGCAGTATTTT.

The V and J genes are TRBV4-2 and TRBJ1-1, with TRBD1 identical over 9 bases. Germline V gene data show CDR1 as LGHNA and CDR2 as YNFKEQ. J lost 10 bases, V lost 3 bases, and 21 bases had no gene match. The CDR3 runs 18 residues. In DNA form, the CDR3 reads TGTGCCAGCAGCCATATTATTCGGGACAGGGCCGCCGCCCCACGAGCTTTCTTT. Translated: CASSHIIRDRAAAPRAFF.

This clone showed up just a few times. This chain links TRBV11-2 with TRBJ1-2; TRBD1 might be the D (5 bases). The V and J ends lost 2 bases and 6 bases respectively, with 7 bases between them. The CDR3 sequence is 12 residues long. Germline CDR1 is SGHAT and CDR2 is FQNNGV. The CDR3 region has the DNA TGTGCCAGCAGCTTAAGGGGCAATGGCTACACCTTC. This encodes CASSLRGNGYTF.

CDR3 bases: TGTGCCAGTAGTACTGGGGCCGGGACAGGGGTCAACGAGCAGTACTTC. This sequence encodes CASSTGAGTGVNEQYF. This sequence joins TRBV19 and TRBJ2-7; TRBD1 agrees at 10 bases. The germline CDR1 and CDR2 sequences are LNHDA and SQIVND (reference sequence). The CDR3 loop spans 16 amino acids. The V and J ends lost 4 bases and 5 bases, in that order; junction bases with no gene match: 11.

The J gene is TRBJ1-2, the V gene TRBV18; D is uncertain. Germline V gene sequence: CDR1 KGHSH, CDR2 LQKENI. Trimming removed 2 bases at V and 8 bases at J, with 12 bases between. CDR3 length: 13 amino acids. As DNA, the CDR3 is TGTGCCAGCTCACCAGACGAGTCACGAGGCTACACCTTC. Its translation is CASSPDESRGYTF.

V and J are TRBV4-3 and TRBJ2-6, with 8 positions matching TRBD2. CDR3 length: 18 residues. Losses at the gene ends were 0 bases for V and 0 bases for J; bases not matched to a gene: 4. CDR1 and CDR2 from the germline V gene are LGHNA and YSLEER. The CDR3 nucleotides are TGCGCCAGCAGCCAAGATCGGGGGGGAACCTCTGGGGCCAACGTCCTGACTTTC. This sequence encodes CASSQDRGGTSGANVLTF.

This clone was seen a single time. The V call is TRBV11-1, the J call TRBJ2-5, with a weak D call TRBD1 (6 bases). The germline V and J ends were trimmed by 3 bases and 3 bases, with 8 bases remaining between them. The CDR3 is made up of 13 amino acids. Looked up from germline, CDR1 is SGHAT and CDR2 is FQDESV (reference sequence). CDR3 loop: CASSFAGEETQYF. The CDR3 coding sequence is TGTGCCAGCAGCTTTGCAGGGGAAGAGACCCAGTACTTC.

This clone was seen a handful of times. The chain is built from TRBV7-9 and TRBJ1-5; D unclear. CDR1 and CDR2 from the germline V gene are SEHNR and FQNEAQ (reference sequence). CDR3 size: 12 residues. Trimming shortened V by 3 bases and J by 6 bases, and 6 bases separated the two germline ends. The CDR3 is CASSFPSQPQHF. The CDR3 DNA is TGTGCCAGCAGCTTTCCTAGTCAGCCCCAGCATTTT.

This clone appeared a few times. The V call is TRBV11-2, the J call TRBJ2-3; D perhaps matches TRBD2 (5 bases). Trimming pared 0 bases from V and 13 bases from J, leaving 11 bases between. CDR3 length equals 12 residues. Per germline, CDR1 SGHAT and CDR2 FQNNGV. CDR3: CASSLDPGLKYF. CDR3 coding DNA: TGTGCCAGCAGCTTAGATCCCGGACTGAAGTATTTT.

This clone was seen only a few times. J is TRBJ1-2 and V is TRBV7-2; tentative D call: TRBD1 (6 bases). Germline CDR1 is SGHTA and CDR2 is FQGNSA. V shed 0 bases and J shed 8 bases, with 19 bases lying between them. The CDR3 sequence is 16 residues long. This CDR3 reads CASSLAPQGWDGGYTF. The CDR3 DNA reads as TGTGCCAGCAGCTTAGCACCACAGGGTTGGGACGGAGGCTACACCTTC.